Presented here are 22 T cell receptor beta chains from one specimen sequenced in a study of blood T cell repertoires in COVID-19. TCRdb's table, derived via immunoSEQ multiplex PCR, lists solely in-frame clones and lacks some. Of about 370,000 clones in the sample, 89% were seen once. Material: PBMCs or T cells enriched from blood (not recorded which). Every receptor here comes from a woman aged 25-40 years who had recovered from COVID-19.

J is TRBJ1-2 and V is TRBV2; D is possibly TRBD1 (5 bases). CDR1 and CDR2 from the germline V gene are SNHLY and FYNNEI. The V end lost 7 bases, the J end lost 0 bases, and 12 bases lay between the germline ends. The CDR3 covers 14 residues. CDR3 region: CASNLGGANYGYTF. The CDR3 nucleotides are TGTGCCAGCAACCTGGGGGGTGCTAACTATGGCTACACCTTC.

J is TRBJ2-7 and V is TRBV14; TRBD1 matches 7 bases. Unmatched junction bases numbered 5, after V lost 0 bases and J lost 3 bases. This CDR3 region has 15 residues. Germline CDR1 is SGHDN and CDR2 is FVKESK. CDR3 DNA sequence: TGTGCCAGCAGCCAAGAGATAGGGGGCCGCTACGAGCAGTACTTC. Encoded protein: CASSQEIGGRYEQYF.

CDR3 bases: TGTGCCAGCAGCTCAGACCGGGACAGGGGGCCGTTCATGAACACTGAAGCTTTCTTT. This translates into CASSSDRDRGPFMNTEAFF. The V gene is TRBV7-9, the J gene TRBJ1-1; TRBD1 aligns across 12 bases. Trimming at V came to 4 bases and at J to 0 bases, leaving 12 bases not matched to a gene. The CDR3 length is 19 residues. Germline assignment: CDR1 SEHNR and CDR2 FQNEAQ (reference sequence).

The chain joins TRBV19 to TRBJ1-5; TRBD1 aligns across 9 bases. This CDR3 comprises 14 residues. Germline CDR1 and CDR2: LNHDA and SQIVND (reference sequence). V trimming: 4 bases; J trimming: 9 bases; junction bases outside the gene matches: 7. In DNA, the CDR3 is TGTGCCAGTAGTACTCAGACAGGGGGGGGGCCCCAGCATTTT. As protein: CASSTQTGGGPQHF.

The CDR3 nucleotides are TGCAGTGCTAGTCGGGGGATCTATGGCTACACCTTC. As protein: CSASRGIYGYTF. The chain is built from TRBV20-1 and TRBJ1-2; maybe TRBD1 (5 bases). V gave up 3 bases and J gave up 4 bases, with 9 bases separating them. Germline V gene data show CDR1 as DFQATT and CDR2 as SNEGSKA (reference sequence). The CDR3 is 12 amino acids.

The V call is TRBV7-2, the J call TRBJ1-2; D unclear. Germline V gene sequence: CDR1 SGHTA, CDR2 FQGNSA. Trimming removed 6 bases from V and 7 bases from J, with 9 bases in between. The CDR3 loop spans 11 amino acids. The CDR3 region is CASSPETGYTF. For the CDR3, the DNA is TGTGCCAGCAGTCCGGAGACTGGCTACACCTTC.

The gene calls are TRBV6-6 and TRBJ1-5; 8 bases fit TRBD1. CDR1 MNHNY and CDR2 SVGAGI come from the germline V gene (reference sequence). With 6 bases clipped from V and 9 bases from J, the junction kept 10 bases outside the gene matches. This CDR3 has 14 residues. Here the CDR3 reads CASSLGQGAGPQHF. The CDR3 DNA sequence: TGTGCCAGCAGCCTCGGACAGGGCGCAGGGCCCCAGCATTTT.

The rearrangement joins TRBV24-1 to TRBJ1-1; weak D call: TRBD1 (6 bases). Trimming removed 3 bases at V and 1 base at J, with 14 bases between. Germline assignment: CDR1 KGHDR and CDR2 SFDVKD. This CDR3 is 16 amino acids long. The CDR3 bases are TGTGCCACCAGTGATCCCCGGGACACAAGGAACACTGAAGCTTTCTTT. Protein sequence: CATSDPRDTRNTEAFF.

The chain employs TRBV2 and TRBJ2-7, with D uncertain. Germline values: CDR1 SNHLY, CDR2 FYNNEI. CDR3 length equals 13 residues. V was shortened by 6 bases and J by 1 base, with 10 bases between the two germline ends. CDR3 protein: CASRGDTSYEQYF. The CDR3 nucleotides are TGTGCCAGCAGGGGCGACACATCCTACGAGCAGTACTTC.

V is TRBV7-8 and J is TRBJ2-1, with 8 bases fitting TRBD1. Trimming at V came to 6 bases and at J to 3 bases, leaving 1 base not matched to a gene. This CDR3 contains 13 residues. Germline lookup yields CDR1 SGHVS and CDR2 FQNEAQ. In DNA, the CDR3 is TGTGCCAGCAGGGACAGGGTCTACAATGAGCAGTTCTTC. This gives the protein CASRDRVYNEQFF.

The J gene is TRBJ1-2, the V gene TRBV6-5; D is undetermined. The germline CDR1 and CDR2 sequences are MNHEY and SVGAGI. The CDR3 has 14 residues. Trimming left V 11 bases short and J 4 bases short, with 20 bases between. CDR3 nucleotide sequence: TGTGCCGGGATGGGAGACCGCTTAATCTATGGCTACACCTTC. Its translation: CAGMGDRLIYGYTF.

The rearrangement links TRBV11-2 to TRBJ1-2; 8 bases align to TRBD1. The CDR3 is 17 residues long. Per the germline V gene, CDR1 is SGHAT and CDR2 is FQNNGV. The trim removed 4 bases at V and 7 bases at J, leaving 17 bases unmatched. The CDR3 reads CASSYYPRTQGAGGYTF. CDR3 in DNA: TGTGCCAGCAGCTACTACCCCCGAACCCAGGGGGCGGGTGGCTACACCTTC.

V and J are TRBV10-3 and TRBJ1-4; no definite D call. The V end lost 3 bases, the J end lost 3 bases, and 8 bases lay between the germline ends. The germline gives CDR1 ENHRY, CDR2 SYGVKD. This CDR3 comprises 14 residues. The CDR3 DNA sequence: TGTGCCATCAGTGATTCGGGGTCTAATGAAAAACTGTTTTTT. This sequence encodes CAISDSGSNEKLFF.

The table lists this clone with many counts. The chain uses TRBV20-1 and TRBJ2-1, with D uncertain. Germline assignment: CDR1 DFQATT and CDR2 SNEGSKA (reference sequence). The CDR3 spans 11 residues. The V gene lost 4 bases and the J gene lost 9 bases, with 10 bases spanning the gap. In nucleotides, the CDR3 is TGCAGTGCTAAGCCAATTAGTGAGCAGTTCTTC. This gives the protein CSAKPISEQFF.

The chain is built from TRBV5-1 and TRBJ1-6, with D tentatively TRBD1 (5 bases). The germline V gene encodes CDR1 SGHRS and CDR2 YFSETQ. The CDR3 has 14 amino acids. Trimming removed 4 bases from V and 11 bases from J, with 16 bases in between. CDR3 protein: CASSPTVPRTPLHF. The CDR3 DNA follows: TGCGCCAGCAGCCCGACAGTGCCCAGGACACCCCTCCACTTT.

The CDR3 DNA is TGTGCCAGCACTCCAGGGAGGTACGAGCAGTACTTC. Translating gives CASTPGRYEQYF. The chain links TRBV28 to TRBJ2-7; TRBD2 might be the D (6 bases). The V gene lost 7 bases and the J gene lost 4 bases, with 11 bases spanning the gap. Looked up from germline, CDR1 is MDHEN and CDR2 is SYDVKM. There are 12 residues in the CDR3.

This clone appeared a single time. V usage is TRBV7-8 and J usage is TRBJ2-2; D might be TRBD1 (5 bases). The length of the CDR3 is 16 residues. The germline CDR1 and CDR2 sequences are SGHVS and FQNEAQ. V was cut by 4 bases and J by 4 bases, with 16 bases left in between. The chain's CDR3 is CASSYRGLRGTGELFF. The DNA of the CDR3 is TGTGCCAGCAGCTATAGGGGCCTGAGAGGCACCGGGGAGCTGTTTTTT.

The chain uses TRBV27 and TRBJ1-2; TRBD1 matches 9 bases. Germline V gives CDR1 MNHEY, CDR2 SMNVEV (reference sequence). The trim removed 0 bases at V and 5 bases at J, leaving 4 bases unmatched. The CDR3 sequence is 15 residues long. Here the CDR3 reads CASSLSGTGMYGYTF. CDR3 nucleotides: TGTGCCAGCAGTTTATCAGGGACAGGGATGTATGGCTACACCTTC.

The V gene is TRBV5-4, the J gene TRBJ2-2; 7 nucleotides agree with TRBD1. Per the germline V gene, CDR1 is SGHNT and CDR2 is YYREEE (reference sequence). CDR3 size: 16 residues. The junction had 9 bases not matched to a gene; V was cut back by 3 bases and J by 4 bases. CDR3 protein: CASSWARQGITGELFF. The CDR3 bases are TGTGCCAGCAGCTGGGCACGACAGGGAATCACCGGGGAGCTGTTTTTT.

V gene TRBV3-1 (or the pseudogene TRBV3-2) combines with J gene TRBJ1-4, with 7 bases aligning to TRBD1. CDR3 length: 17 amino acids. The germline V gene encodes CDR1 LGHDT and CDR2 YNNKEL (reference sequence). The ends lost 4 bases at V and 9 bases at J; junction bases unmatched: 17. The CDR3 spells CASSPSRQGPTPKKLFF. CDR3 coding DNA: TGTGCCAGCAGCCCCAGTCGACAGGGCCCGACTCCAAAAAAACTGTTTTTT.

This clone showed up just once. The chain's CDR3 is CATSDLGGQPQHF. The CDR3 nucleotides are TGTGCCACCAGTGATTTAGGGGGTCAGCCCCAGCATTTT. The chain joins TRBV24-1 to TRBJ1-5; D is perhaps TRBD1 (6 bases). This CDR3 has 13 residues. V lost 1 base to trimming and J lost 6 bases, with 6 bases between them. CDR1 is KGHDR and CDR2 is SFDVKD in the germline V gene.

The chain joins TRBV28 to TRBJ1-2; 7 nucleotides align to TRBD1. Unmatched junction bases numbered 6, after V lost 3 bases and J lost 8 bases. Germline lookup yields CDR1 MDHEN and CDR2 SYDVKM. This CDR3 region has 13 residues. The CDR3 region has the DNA TGTGCCAGCAGTTTTCAGACAGGGAACGGCTACACCTTC. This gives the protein CASSFQTGNGYTF.